This paragraph covers one T cell receptor beta chain sequence. This entry belongs to a study of molecular identifiers for immune sequencing clone quantification. Using its own MiXCR run on the PCR reads, TCRdb lists one record per CDR3 protein. The sample holds some 590,000 distinct CDR3 sequences, roughly 27% seen once. The clonotype was recovered from a human donor in good health. Some libraries in this study had Jurkat cell RNA spiked in. The sample consisted of naive CD8+ T cells from blood, with Jurkat cell RNA spiked in. Subset in this sample: FACS-sorted CD8+CD4-CCR7+CD45RA+ naive T cells.

CDR3 sequence: CAISDPGLAGTGELFF. DNA of the CDR3: TGTGCCATCAGTGACCCCGGACTAGCGGGAACCGGGGAGCTGTTTTTT. The J gene is TRBJ2-2, the V gene TRBV10-3, with 12 nucleotides matching TRBD2. The germline V gene encodes CDR1 ENHRY and CDR2 SYGVKD. The CDR3 length is 16 residues. After removal of 3 bases from V and 5 bases from J, the junction contained 4 bases not matched to a gene.